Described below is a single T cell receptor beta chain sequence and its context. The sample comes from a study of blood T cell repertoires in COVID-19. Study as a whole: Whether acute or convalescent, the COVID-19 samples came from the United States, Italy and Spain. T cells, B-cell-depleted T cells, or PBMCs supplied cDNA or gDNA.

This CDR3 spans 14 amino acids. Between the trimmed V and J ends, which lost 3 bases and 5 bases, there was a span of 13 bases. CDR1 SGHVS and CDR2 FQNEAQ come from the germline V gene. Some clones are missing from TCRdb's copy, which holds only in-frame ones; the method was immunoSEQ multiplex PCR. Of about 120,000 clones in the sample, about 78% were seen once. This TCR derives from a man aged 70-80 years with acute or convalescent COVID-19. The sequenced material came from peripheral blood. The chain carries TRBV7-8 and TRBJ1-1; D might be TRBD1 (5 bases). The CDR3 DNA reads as TGTGCCAGCAGCTTCAGGGTGAGAGAAACTGAAGCTTTCTTT. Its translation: CASSFRVRETEAFF. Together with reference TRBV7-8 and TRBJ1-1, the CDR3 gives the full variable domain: GAGVSQSPRYKVAKRGQDVALRCDPISGHVSLFWYQQALGQGPEFLTYFQNEAQLDKSGLPSDRFFAERPEGSVSTLKIQRTQQEDSAVYLCASSFRVRETEAFFGQGTRLTVV.